This T cell receptor (beta chain) was captured in a study of shared clonotypes between healthy human individuals. Between the trimmed V and J ends, which lost 0 bases and 6 bases, there was a span of 9 bases. Germline V gives CDR1 MGHRA, CDR2 YSYEKL. This CDR3 contains 14 residues. Replicate PCRs run on sorted subsets employed 200 to 250 ng DNA, roughly 30,000 T cell genomes. The method was immunoSEQ multiplex PCR; TCRdb's version includes in-frame clones alone and lacks a portion of them. The sample contains 950,000 to 1,100,000 clones, 75% of which appear only once. The chain has TRBV4-1 and TRBJ1-5; the D gene is possibly TRBD1 (5 bases). The sample was memory CD4+ T cells sorted from blood. Subset meaning: CD45RA-negative fraction. This TCR was sampled from a man aged 18 to 29 in good health. CDR3 sequence: CASSQEIGGQPQHF. In DNA, the CDR3 is TGCGCCAGCAGCCAAGAAATCGGGGGTCAGCCCCAGCATTTT.